This entry describes one T cell receptor (beta chain). This record belongs to a study of T cell changes during pregnancy in multiple sclerosis. The V gene end was trimmed by 7 bases and the J gene end by 1 base; junction bases not matched to a gene: 7. This CDR3 is built from 15 residues. The germline CDR1 and CDR2 sequences are MGHDK and SYGVNS. The protocol was immunoSEQ multiplex PCR, while the TCRdb copy is restricted to in-frame clones and leaves out a portion. The profile shows some 71,000 clones, more than 85% of them singletons. The V gene is TRBV25-1, the J gene TRBJ2-5, with 9 bases matching TRBD1. Sample: CD4+ T cells from peripheral blood mononuclear cells, taken in the third trimester of pregnancy. The TCR originated in a female donor in good health, enrolled as a control in a pregnancy study. The CDR3 sequence: CASKLGTGPQETQYF. CDR3 bases: TGTGCCAGCAAGTTGGGGACAGGGCCCCAAGAGACCCAGTACTTC.